A single sample gave rise to the 24 T cell receptor beta chains below, sequenced in a study of early T cells in non-severe SARS-CoV-2 infection (dated by TCRdb to the early 2020s). Libraries were constructed by 5' RACE. The data were produced on a NextSeq 500. TCRdb trimmed public reads at Q25 via fastp, called clones via MiXCR and kept in-frame beta chains. Under each unique CDR3 protein, matching rows form one entry showing the most common genes and DNA. The sample data list about 48,000 distinct CDR3 sequences, and under 15% of these were observed just once. Together, the top ten hold about 9.4% of the sample. The sequenced sample consisted of whole blood. These receptors all come from an adult who was a healthcare worker with PCR-confirmed SARS-CoV-2 infection or an uninfected control (not recorded which).

The chain carries TRBV29-1 and TRBJ2-7; TRBD2 matches at 8 bases. The germline V gene encodes CDR1 SQVTM and CDR2 ANQGSEA. This CDR3 contains 13 residues. V was pared by 6 bases and J by 3 bases, with 7 bases of the junction left unmatched. The CDR3, as DNA: TGCAGCGTCAAGGGACTAGGATTCTACGAGCAGTACTTC. Residues: CSVKGLGFYEQYF.

This chain links TRBV12-5 with TRBJ1-2; D is possibly TRBD1 (6 bases). In germline, CDR1 is LGHNT, CDR2 FRNRAP. Trimming stripped 2 bases from V and 1 base from J, with 20 bases between. This CDR3 is 18 amino acids long. CDR3: CASGLPSGGAGRNYGYTF. CDR3 in DNA: TGTGCTAGTGGTTTGCCATCGGGGGGGGCAGGGCGTAACTATGGCTACACCTTC.

The chain couples TRBV7-3 to TRBJ2-3, with 9 nucleotides matching TRBD2. The ends lost 5 bases at V and 3 bases at J; junction bases unmatched: 6. CDR1 and CDR2 from the germline V gene are SGHTA and FQGTGA. This CDR3 comprises 15 residues. CDR3 in DNA: TGTGCCAGCAGCACTGGGACTAGCTTTACAGATACGCAGTATTTT. It is translated as CASSTGTSFTDTQYF.

This clonotype was seen repeatedly, ten times or more. This rearrangement joins TRBV5-4 to TRBJ1-4; a possible D gene is TRBD1 (6 bases). The CDR3 is 15 amino acids. Between the trimmed V and J ends, which lost 5 bases and 5 bases, there was a span of 16 bases. Germline lookup yields CDR1 SGHNT and CDR2 YYREEE (reference sequence). The CDR3 loop reads CASSSTYGTNEKLFF. The CDR3, as DNA: TGTGCCAGCAGTTCAACTTATGGGACAAATGAAAAACTGTTTTTT.

This clonotype came up many times. The rearrangement joins TRBV9 to TRBJ1-2; 7 nucleotides agree with TRBD1. J lost 7 bases, V lost 3 bases, and 12 bases had no gene match. The length of the CDR3 is 15 residues. Germline V gene sequence: CDR1 SGDLS, CDR2 YYNGEE. The CDR3 here is CASSAEPGTAGGYTF. In DNA form, the CDR3 reads TGTGCCAGCAGCGCCGAACCCGGGACAGCAGGTGGCTACACCTTC.

V is TRBV5-1 and J is TRBJ2-2; D unclear. Germline CDR1 SGHRS, CDR2 YFSETQ. V lost 4 bases and J 3 bases, leaving 13 bases between the germline ends. The CDR3 loop spans 15 amino acids. The CDR3 sequence: CASSSRAEYTGELFF. The CDR3 region has the DNA TGCGCCAGCAGCAGTAGGGCGGAGTACACCGGGGAGCTGTTTTTT.

This clonotype rates as medium-sized. The chain links TRBV29-1 to TRBJ2-3; TRBD2 matches at 10 bases. Losses at the gene ends were 0 bases for V and 5 bases for J; bases not matched to a gene: 8. The CDR3 is 16 amino acids. CDR1 is SQVTM, CDR2 ANQGSEA, per germline. The CDR3 loop is CSVEDPAGGRKDTQYF. Written as DNA, the CDR3 is TGCAGCGTTGAAGATCCAGCGGGAGGGCGAAAAGATACGCAGTATTTT.

This clonotype turned up a few times. This rearrangement joins TRBV4-1 to TRBJ2-1; the D is unclear. The CDR3 contains 14 residues. Germline-derived CDR1 and CDR2 are MGHRA and YSYEKL. V lost 4 bases and J 3 bases, leaving 10 bases between the germline ends. CDR3 protein: CASSLDPRYNEQFF. The CDR3 DNA reads as TGCGCCAGCAGCCTCGACCCCCGCTACAATGAGCAGTTCTTC.

There are many counts of this clonotype. V usage is TRBV29-1 and J usage is TRBJ1-2; possible D gene TRBD1, 5 bases. The CDR3 has 10 amino acids. Germline lookup yields CDR1 SQVTM and CDR2 ANQGSEA. V was clipped by 7 bases and J by 7 bases, with 10 bases between them. CDR3 region: CSGNRRGYTF. The CDR3 coding sequence is TGCAGCGGGAACAGGCGTGGCTACACCTTC.

This clonotype was detected ten times or more. The chain couples TRBV29-1 to TRBJ2-7; D unresolved. The V gene's germline CDR1 is SQVTM and CDR2 ANQGSEA. The CDR3 is made up of 11 amino acids. V lost 3 bases, J lost 1 base, and 4 bases lay in between. CDR3 residues: CSVESSYEQYF. The CDR3, as DNA: TGCAGCGTTGAGTCGTCCTACGAGCAGTACTTC.

V usage is TRBV28 and J usage is TRBJ2-7; tentatively, D is TRBD1 (5 bases). In germline, CDR1 is MDHEN, CDR2 SYDVKM. Trimming shortened V by 5 bases and J by 2 bases, and 10 bases separated the two germline ends. CDR3 size: 13 residues. CDR3 in DNA: TGTGCCAGCAGTCGGGTGGGGCCCTACGAGCAGTACTTC. Its translation is CASSRVGPYEQYF.

In this sample, this clonotype turned up many times. The rearrangement joins TRBV6-2 or TRBV6-3 to TRBJ2-2; 10 bases are a match to TRBD1. The germline V gene encodes CDR1 MNHEY and CDR2 SVGEGT. This CDR3 spans 14 amino acids. Trimming at V came to 6 bases and at J to 6 bases, leaving 4 bases not matched to a gene. Written as DNA, the CDR3 is TGTGCCAGCAGAGACAGGGGGCAACCCGGGGAGCTGTTTTTT. Residues: CASRDRGQPGELFF.

This clonotype was observed a handful of times. The chain employs TRBV20-1 and TRBJ2-7, with D perhaps TRBD1 (5 bases). Trimming pared 1 base from V and 3 bases from J, leaving 10 bases between. Germline loops: CDR1 DFQATT, CDR2 SNEGSKA (reference sequence). The CDR3 runs 13 residues. The CDR3 DNA sequence: TGCAGTGCTAGAGGACAGTTTAACTACGAGCAGTACTTC. This codes for CSARGQFNYEQYF.

This clonotype has ten or more counts. This chain's CDR3 is CASSPFWGTYNEQFF. The CDR3 DNA follows: TGTGCCAGCAGCCCCTTCTGGGGGACCTACAATGAGCAGTTCTTC. V is TRBV7-9 and J is TRBJ2-1; tentatively, D is TRBD1 or TRBD2 (5 bases each). The CDR3 spans 15 residues. Germline V gene lookup returns CDR1 SEHNR and CDR2 FQNEAQ (reference sequence). The V and J ends lost 5 bases and 2 bases respectively, with 13 bases between them.

This clonotype was recorded at least ten times. The chain couples TRBV4-1 to TRBJ2-7, with 9 bases that match TRBD2. The CDR3 has 13 amino acids. Germline trimming cut 6 bases from V and 2 bases from J; bases unmatched to any gene: 2. Germline CDR1 reads MGHRA; CDR2 reads YSYEKL. This chain's CDR3 is CASSLAGTYEQYF. CDR3 DNA: TGCGCCAGCAGTCTAGCGGGGACCTACGAGCAGTACTTC.

J is TRBJ1-2 and V is TRBV4-1; the D gene is possibly TRBD1 (6 bases). This CDR3 region has 14 residues. Deletions cut 4 bases from V and 2 bases from J, with 11 bases between. Germline V gene data show CDR1 as MGHRA and CDR2 as YSYEKL. The CDR3 DNA reads as TGCGCCAGCAGCCTTCCCGGACAGAACTATGGCTACACCTTC. Protein sequence: CASSLPGQNYGYTF.

V gene TRBV20-1 combines with J gene TRBJ1-1; a possible D gene is TRBD1 (6 bases). The CDR3 sequence is 14 residues long. Trimming left V 2 bases short and J 2 bases short, with 12 bases between. Germline V gene lookup returns CDR1 DFQATT and CDR2 SNEGSKA (reference sequence). CDR3 in amino acids: CSARMGALNTEAFF. The DNA for the CDR3 is TGCAGTGCTAGAATGGGGGCCTTAAACACTGAAGCTTTCTTT.

This clonotype was seen repeatedly, ten times or more. J is TRBJ2-3 and V is TRBV12-3 or TRBV12-4, with D perhaps TRBD2 (5 bases). Trimming left V 6 bases short and J 5 bases short, with 18 bases between. The CDR3 consists of 15 residues. The CDR3, as DNA: TGTGCCAGCAGGCCCCGCTGGGAGATGGGAGATACGCAGTATTTT. Residues: CASRPRWEMGDTQYF.

This clonotype was recorded many times. The chain links TRBV19 to TRBJ2-3; the D is unclear. The length of the CDR3 is 14 residues. V lost 7 bases and J lost 0, with 11 bases in between. The germline CDR1 and CDR2 sequences are LNHDA and SQIVND (reference sequence). The CDR3 nucleotides read TGTGCCAGTAAGTTGGCGGCTAGCACAGATACGCAGTATTTT. Residues: CASKLAASTDTQYF.

V is TRBV5-6 and J is TRBJ1-6; the D is unclear. V lost 1 base and J 6 bases, leaving 11 bases between the germline ends. The germline V gene has CDR1 SGHDT and CDR2 YYEEEE. The CDR3 contains 15 residues. This CDR3 is CASSLPGEVNSPLHF. CDR3 coding DNA: TGTGCCAGCAGCTTGCCCGGTGAGGTTAATTCACCCCTCCACTTT.

This clonotype was counted ten times or more. CDR3 bases: TGCAGCGTGGAGACAGGGAACACTGAAGCTTTCTTT. It is translated as CSVETGNTEAFF. The rearrangement uses TRBV29-1 and TRBJ1-1; TRBD1 is a possible D gene (6 bases). Trimming stripped 6 bases from V and 1 base from J, with 9 bases between. The CDR3 extends over 12 amino acids. Looked up from germline, CDR1 is SQVTM and CDR2 is ANQGSEA. The full variable domain, in which reference TRBV29-1 and TRBJ1-1 provide the parts outside the CDR3, is SAVISQKPSRDICQRGTSLTIQCQVDSQVTMMFWYRQQPGQSLTLIATANQGSEATYESGFVIDKFPISRPNLTFSTLTVSNMSPEDSSIYLCSVETGNTEAFFGQGTRLTVV.

The chain employs TRBV7-2 and TRBJ2-3, with 9 nucleotides matching TRBD2. This CDR3 has 18 amino acids. Germline CDR1 and CDR2: SGHTA and FQGNSA. The ends lost 5 bases at V and 5 bases at J; junction bases unmatched: 17. The CDR3 spells CASSTDPSAGGQGDTQYF. CDR3 nucleotide sequence: TGTGCCAGCAGCACGGACCCCTCTGCGGGGGGGCAGGGAGATACGCAGTATTTT. The whole variable domain, remainder taken from reference TRBV7-2 and TRBJ2-3, is GAGVSQSPSNKVTEKGKDVELRCDPISGHTALYWYRQSLGQGLEFLIYFQGNSAPDKSGLPSDRFSAERTGGSVSTLTIQRTQQEDSAVYLCASSTDPSAGGQGDTQYFGPGTRLTVL.

This clonotype was recorded many times. The rearrangement joins TRBV12-3 or TRBV12-4 to TRBJ2-1, with TRBD2 identical over 7 bases. J was trimmed by 6 bases and V by 3 bases; bases with no gene match: 8. This CDR3 has 15 residues. CDR3 nucleotide sequence: TGTGCCAGCAGTTTGGGGCGGGAGAAGGGCAATGAGCAGTTCTTC. It is translated as CASSLGREKGNEQFF.

This clonotype was recorded at least ten times. This chain connects TRBV4-1 to TRBJ1-4, with TRBD1 matching over 8 bases. Germline values: CDR1 MGHRA, CDR2 YSYEKL. Trimming took 4 bases from V and 1 from J; bases not matched to a gene: 5. The CDR3 is made up of 16 amino acids. The CDR3 protein is CASSRGQGGTNEKLFF. CDR3 DNA: TGCGCCAGCAGCCGAGGACAGGGAGGAACTAATGAAAAACTGTTTTTT.